This T cell receptor (beta chain) originates from a study of blood T cell repertoires in COVID-19 (dated by TCRdb to the early 2020s). Context from the whole study: Samples from collaborators originated in the United States, Italy and Spain and spanned both the acute and convalescent phases of COVID-19. The prospective study material was composed of cDNA or gDNA derived from T cells, B-cell-depleted T cells, or PBMCs. Deeply sampled blood TCRbeta repertoires from subjects exposed to, actively infected with, or recovered from COVID-19 were included in the dataset. The repertoires were made available in a free public database intended to serve as a resource for research on the immune response to SARS-CoV-2. Samples were obtained from the ongoing ImmuneRACE study (first 160 participants) and from some 1,200 subjects provided by 6 global collaborators. A de-identified subject ID, COVID-19 status, age in years and sex were almost always included in the sample metadata. HLA class I and class II types, where available, came from metadata supplied by the sample provider rather than from assay-based typing.

This clone turned up a few times. The target of this receptor is not known. No qualities accompany the bases; no much larger clone lies one base away. Enrolling through a virtual design, the prospective study's participants ranged in age from roughly 18 to 95 years and lived across 24 United States geographic areas. In the prospective study, participants were assigned to cohorts based on the clinical history participants reported in a screening survey and a study questionnaire. Mobile phlebotomists in the prospective study collected whole blood, serum and a nasopharyngeal or oropharyngeal swab from every participant. Additional blood draws and questionnaires over an approximately two-month period could optionally be provided by prospective study participants. Before DNA extraction, blood samples from the prospective study were shipped at room temperature or frozen. The immunoSEQ Assay, a bias-controlled multiplex PCR, was used to amplify TCRbeta CDR3 regions from genomic DNA. The study's own analysis went as follows. Nucleated cell counts per sample were estimated from amplification of reference gene primers within the assay. To quantify the absolute abundance of each unique TCRbeta CDR3 rearrangement, sequence reads were collapsed and filtered. Productive Simpson clonality was computed per sample as the square root of Simpson's diversity index over productive rearrangements. TCRdb obtained this table from immuneACCESS and retained in-frame rearrangements with V and J assigned. These tables miss some clones; where compared with another copy, unresolved V genes account for less than half of the shortfall, and the remainder is unexplained. D and trimming were read from the DNA, whereas the V and J calls and clone size are those reported in that table. Present in this sample are some 260,000 clones, under 90% of which were seen just once. The ten largest clones capture approximately 4% of the sample.

Summary of the overall study and its limitations: Clinical and demographic metadata were provided uncurated, with the amount varying by source and participant.

Sequencing was performed on PBMCs or T cells enriched from blood (not recorded which). The sequence came from a man aged 25 to 45 with acute COVID-19.

CDR3 loop: CAWRRNSGGGYTF. The bases are TGTGCCTGGAGAAGGAACTCGGGGGGAGGCTACACCTTC. The receptor chain draws on TRBV30 and TRBJ1-2; TRBD1 could be the D gene, as 5 bases match. Reading the germline V gene (reference sequence) gives CDR1 GTSNPN and CDR2 SVGIG. V and J are truncated by 3 bases and 8 bases respectively, leaving an intervening sequence of 16 bases. From the cysteine through the phenylalanine, the CDR3 covers 13 amino acids. The only DNA kept is the CDR3, 39 bases in frame from the first base.